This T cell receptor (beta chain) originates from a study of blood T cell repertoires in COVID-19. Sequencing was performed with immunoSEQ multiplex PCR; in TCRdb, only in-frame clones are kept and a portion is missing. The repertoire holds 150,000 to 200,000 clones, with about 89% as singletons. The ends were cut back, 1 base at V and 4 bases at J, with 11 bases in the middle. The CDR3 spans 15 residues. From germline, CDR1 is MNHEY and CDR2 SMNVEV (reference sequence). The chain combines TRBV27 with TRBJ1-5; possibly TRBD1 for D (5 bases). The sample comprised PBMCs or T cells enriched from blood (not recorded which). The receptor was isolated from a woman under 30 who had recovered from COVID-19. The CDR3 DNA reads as TGTGCCAGCAGTTTATACGCAGGGCTAAATCAGCCCCAGCATTTT. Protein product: CASSLYAGLNQPQHF.